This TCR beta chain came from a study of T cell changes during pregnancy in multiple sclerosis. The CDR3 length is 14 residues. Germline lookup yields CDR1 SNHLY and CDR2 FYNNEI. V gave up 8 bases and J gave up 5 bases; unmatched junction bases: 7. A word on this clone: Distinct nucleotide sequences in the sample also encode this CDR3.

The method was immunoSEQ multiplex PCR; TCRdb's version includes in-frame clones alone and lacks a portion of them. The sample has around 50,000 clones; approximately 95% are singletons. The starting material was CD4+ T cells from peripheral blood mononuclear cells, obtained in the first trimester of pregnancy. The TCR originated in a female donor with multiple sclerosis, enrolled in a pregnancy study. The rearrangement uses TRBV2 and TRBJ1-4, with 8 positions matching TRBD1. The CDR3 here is CASRDRTGNEKLFF. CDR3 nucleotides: TGTGCCAGCCGGGACAGGACGGGGAATGAAAAACTGTTTTTT.